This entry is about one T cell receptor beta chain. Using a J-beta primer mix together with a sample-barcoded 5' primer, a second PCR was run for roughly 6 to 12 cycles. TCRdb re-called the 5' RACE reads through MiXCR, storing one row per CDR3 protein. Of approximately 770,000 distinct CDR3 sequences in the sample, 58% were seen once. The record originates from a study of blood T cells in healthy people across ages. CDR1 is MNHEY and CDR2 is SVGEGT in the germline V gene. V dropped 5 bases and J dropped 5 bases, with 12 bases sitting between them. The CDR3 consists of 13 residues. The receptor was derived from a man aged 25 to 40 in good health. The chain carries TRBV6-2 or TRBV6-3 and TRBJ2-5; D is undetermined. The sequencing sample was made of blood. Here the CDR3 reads CASSGFRAETQYF. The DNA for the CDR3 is TGTGCCAGCAGTGGATTTCGGGCGGAGACCCAGTACTTC.